This T cell receptor beta chain was profiled in a study of CD8+CD57+ T cells in acquired aplastic anemia. At the level of the study: The mean DNA yield obtained from sorted CD4+ and CD8+ cells came to 3.2 ug. Findings of the study overall: It was found that under 30 CD8+ CDR3 sequences were shared between patients and controls.

Using genomic DNA as the template, TCR beta VDJ and CDR3 profiling was carried out. TCRdb called the reads again in MiXCR, with one record for every CDR3 protein. The sample shows 450,000 to 550,000 distinct CDR3 sequences, about a third of them seen only once. The patients chosen for sequencing had shown expansion of CD8+CD57+ cells (detected by flow cytometry). Every patient had severe acquired aplastic anemia. Patients were untreated when blood was sampled. CDR1 MGHRA and CDR2 YSYEKL come from the germline V gene. This CDR3 spans 15 amino acids. Trimming shortened V by 5 bases and J by 3 bases, and 14 bases separated the two germline ends. Ten or more counts support this clonotype. What it binds is unknown.

The material sequenced was sorted CD4+, CD8+, or CD8+CD57+ T cells (not recorded which) from PBMCs. The V call is TRBV4-1, the J call TRBJ1-5, with D maybe TRBD1 (5 bases). The receptor was derived from a human donor with aplastic anemia. The CDR3 coding sequence is TGCGCCAGCAGCACTATTGGGGGTTACAATCAGCCCCAGCATTTT. It translates to CASSTIGGYNQPQHF.